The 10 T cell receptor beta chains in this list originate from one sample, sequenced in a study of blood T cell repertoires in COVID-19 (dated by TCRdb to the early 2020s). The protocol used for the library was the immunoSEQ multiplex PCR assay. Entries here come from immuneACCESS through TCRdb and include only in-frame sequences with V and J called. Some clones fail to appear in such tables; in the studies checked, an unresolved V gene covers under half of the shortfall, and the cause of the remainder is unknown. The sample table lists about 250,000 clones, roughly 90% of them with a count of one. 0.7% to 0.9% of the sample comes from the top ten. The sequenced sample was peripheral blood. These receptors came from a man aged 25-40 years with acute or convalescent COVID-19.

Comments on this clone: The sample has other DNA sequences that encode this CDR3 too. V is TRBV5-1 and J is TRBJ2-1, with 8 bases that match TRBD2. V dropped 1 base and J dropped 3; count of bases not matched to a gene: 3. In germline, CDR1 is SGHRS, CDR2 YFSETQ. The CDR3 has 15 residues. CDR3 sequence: CASSLSGGSYNEQFF. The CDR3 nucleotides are TGCGCCAGCAGCTTGTCGGGGGGGAGCTACAATGAGCAGTTCTTC.

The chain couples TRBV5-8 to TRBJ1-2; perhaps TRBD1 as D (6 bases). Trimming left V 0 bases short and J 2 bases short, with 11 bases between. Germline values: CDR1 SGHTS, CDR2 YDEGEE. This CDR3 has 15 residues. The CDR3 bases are TGTGCCAGCAGCTTGGTTCGGGGGGCGAACTATGGCTACACCTTC. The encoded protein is CASSLVRGANYGYTF. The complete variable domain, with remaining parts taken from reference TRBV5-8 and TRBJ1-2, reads EAGVTQSPTHLIKTRGQQATLRCSPISGHTSVYWYQQALGLGLQFLLWYDEGEERNRGNFPPRFSGRQFPNYSSELNVNALELEDSALYLCASSLVRGANYGYTFGSGTRLTVV.

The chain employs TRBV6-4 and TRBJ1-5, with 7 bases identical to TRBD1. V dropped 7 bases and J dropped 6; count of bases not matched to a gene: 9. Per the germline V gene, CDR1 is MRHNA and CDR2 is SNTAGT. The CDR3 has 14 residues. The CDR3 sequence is CASTYDRDSQPQHF. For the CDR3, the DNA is TGTGCCAGCACTTACGACAGGGACAGTCAGCCCCAGCATTTT.

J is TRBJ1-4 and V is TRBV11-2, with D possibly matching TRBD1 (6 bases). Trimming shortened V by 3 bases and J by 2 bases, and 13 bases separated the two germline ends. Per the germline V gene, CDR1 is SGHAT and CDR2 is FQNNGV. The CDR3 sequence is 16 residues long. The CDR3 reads CASSFLGQGTNEKLFF. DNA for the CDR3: TGTGCCAGCAGCTTCCTAGGGCAGGGGACTAATGAAAAACTGTTTTTT.

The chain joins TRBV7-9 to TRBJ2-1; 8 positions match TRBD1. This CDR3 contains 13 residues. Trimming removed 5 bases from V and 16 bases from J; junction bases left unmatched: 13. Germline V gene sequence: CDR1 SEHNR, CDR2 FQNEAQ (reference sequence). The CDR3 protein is CASSTPLDRGGFF. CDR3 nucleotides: TGTGCCAGCAGCACTCCGCTAGACAGGGGCGGATTCTTC. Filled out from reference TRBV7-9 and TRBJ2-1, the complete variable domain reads DTGVSQNPRHKITKRGQNVTFRCDPISEHNRLYWYRQTLGQGPEFLTYFQNEAQLEKSRLLSDRFSAERPKGSFSTLEIQRTEQGDSAMYLCASSTPLDRGGFFGPGTRLTVL.

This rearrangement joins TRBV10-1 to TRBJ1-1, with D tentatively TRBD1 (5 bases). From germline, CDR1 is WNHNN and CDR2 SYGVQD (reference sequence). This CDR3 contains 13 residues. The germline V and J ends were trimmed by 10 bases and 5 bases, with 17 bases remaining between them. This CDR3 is CATSSGGFTEAFF. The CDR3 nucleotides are TGCGCCACTTCCTCGGGGGGATTTACTGAAGCTTTCTTT.

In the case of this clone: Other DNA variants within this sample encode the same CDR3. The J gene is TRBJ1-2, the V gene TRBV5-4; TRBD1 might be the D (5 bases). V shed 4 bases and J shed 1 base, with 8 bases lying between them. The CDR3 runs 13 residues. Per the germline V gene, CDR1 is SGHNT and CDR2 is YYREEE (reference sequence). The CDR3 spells CASSPDINYGYTF. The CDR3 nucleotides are TGTGCCAGCAGCCCGGACATTAACTATGGCTACACCTTC.

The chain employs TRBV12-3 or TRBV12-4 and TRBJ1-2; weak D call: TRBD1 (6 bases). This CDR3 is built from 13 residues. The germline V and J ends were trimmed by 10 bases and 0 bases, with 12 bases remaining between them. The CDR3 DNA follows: TGTGCCACCAGGACAGTATCTAACTATGGCTACACCTTC. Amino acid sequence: CATRTVSNYGYTF.

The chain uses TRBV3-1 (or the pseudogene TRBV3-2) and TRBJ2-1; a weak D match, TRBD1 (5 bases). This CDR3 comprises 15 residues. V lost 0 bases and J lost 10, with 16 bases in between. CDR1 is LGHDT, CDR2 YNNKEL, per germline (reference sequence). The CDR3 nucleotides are TGTGCCAGCAGCCAAGATTTTGGAGTGTGGACAGAGCAGTTCTTC. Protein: CASSQDFGVWTEQFF.

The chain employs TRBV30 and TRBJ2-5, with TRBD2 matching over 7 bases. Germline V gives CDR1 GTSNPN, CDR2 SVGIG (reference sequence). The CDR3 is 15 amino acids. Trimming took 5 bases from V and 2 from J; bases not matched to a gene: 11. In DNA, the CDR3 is TGTGCCTGGCGTAACCAGCGGGGCCAACAAGAGACCCAGTACTTC. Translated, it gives CAWRNQRGQQETQYF. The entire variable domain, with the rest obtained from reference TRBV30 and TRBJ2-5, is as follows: SQTIHQWPATLVQPVGSPLSLECTVEGTSNPNLYWYRQAAGRGLQLLFYSVGIGQISSEVPQNLSASRPQDRQFILSSKKLLLSDSGFYLCAWRNQRGQQETQYFGPGTRLLVL.